This T cell receptor beta chain emerged from a study of T-cell reconstitution after alpha-beta-depleted transplantation in children. The CDR3 totals 15 residues. Trimming cost V 2 bases and J 0 bases, with 11 bases left between them. CDR1 SGHRS and CDR2 YFSETQ come from the germline V gene. TCRbeta library construction was performed incorporating unique molecular identifiers. Via MiXCR, TCRdb re-called the PCR reads, giving one row per CDR3 protein. The sample has 70,000 to 95,000 distinct CDR3 sequences, roughly a sixth seen once. The clonotype comes from a male patient between 2 and 10 years old who had a stem cell transplant for acute lymphoblastic leukemia, so the T cells may come from the graft donor. The sequencing used PBMCs, mostly from graft donor cells, collected 180 days after TCRalphabeta/CD19-depleted stem cell transplant. This sequence joins TRBV5-1 and TRBJ1-1; D gene unclear. The CDR3 is CASSLRGTMNTEAFF. In DNA form, the CDR3 reads TGCGCCAGCAGCTTACGGGGAACCATGAACACTGAAGCTTTCTTT.